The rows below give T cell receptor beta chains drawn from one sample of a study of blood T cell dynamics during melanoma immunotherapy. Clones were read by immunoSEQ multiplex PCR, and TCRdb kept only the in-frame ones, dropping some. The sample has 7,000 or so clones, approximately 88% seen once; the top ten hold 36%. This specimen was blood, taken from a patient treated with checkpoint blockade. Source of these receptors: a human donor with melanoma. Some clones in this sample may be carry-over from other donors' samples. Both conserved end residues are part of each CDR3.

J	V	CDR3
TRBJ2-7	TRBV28	CASSLSGGGGHYEQYF
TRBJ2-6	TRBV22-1	CPGSWSRKRTSRTNVLTF
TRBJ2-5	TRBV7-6	CASSYGTSGGGETQYF
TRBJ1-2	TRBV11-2	CASSEGQYYGYTF
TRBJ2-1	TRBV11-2	CASSPRTSGGDNYNEQFF
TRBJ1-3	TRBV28	CASSPTNSGNTIYF
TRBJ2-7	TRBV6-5	CASRAGQGFYEQYF
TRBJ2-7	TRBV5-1	CASRSQGSLGGEQYF
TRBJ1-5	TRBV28	CASSRTNSNQPQHF
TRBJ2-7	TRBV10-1	CASSESTGGPSSYEQYF
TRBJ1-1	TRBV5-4	CASSLQGRFTEAFF